The rows below give T cell receptor beta chains drawn from one sample of a study of T cell responses to AZD1222 COVID-19 vaccine. The repertoire was sequenced with immunoSEQ multiplex PCR; TCRdb's copy has only in-frame clones and lacks some. The repertoire holds 180,000 or so clones, with approximately 90% as singletons. This material consisted of peripheral blood, taken 28 days after the second AZD1222 dose. The source is an adult who received the AZD1222 COVID-19 vaccine. CDR3s include the opening cysteine and the closing phenylalanine or tryptophan. A D gene is named only where the DNA matches it firmly. The size of a clone is reported for some rows only, either as once, few or many, or as a class for expanded clones.

.,TRBV13,.,TRBJ2-3,TGTGCCAGCAGTTTGGGGAGGGGTGCAGGGGTCACAGATACGCAGTATTTT,CASSLGRGAGVTDTQYF
.,TRBV2,.,TRBJ1-3,TGTGCCAGCAGCCCAGGGCCGGGGGCATATTTT,CASSPGPGAYF
.,TRBV4-1,.,TRBJ1-4,TGCGCCAGCAGCCGCAGTTTGGGGGGCCCCGAAAAACTGTTTTTT,CASSRSLGGPEKLFF
.,TRBV9,TRBD1,TRBJ1-1,TGTGCCAGCAGCGTGACAGGGGCCACTGAAGCTTTCTTT,CASSVTGATEAFF
.,TRBV5-1,.,TRBJ1-5,TGCGCCAGCAGCGTGAGTGATAGCAATCAGCCCCAGCATTTT,CASSVSDSNQPQHF
.,TRBV5-1,TRBD1,TRBJ2-5,TGCGCCAGCAGGCTGGGGACAGGCCAAGAGACCCAGTACTTC,CASRLGTGQETQYF
.,TRBV27,.,TRBJ1-3,TGTGCCAGCAGTTTACGCGGCAGCTCTGGAAACACCATATATTTT,CASSLRGSSGNTIYF
.,TRBV18,.,TRBJ1-2,TGTGCCAGCTCACCAGGGGCAGCTTCTAACTATGGCTACACCTTC,CASSPGAASNYGYTF
.,TRBV5-1,TRBD1,TRBJ1-1,TGCGCCAGCAGCCCATTGGCGGCGACAGGGGAGAACACTGAAGCTTTCTTT,CASSPLAATGENTEAFF
.,TRBV6-5,.,TRBJ1-1,TGTGCCAGCAGACTCGGGGCTTCTGCCACTGAAGCTTTCTTT,CASRLGASATEAFF
.,TRBV19,TRBD2,TRBJ2-7,TGTGCCAGTGCCGAGCGGGAAGTAGACGAGCAGTACTTC,CASAEREVDEQYF
.,TRBV11-3,TRBD1,TRBJ2-1,TGTGCCAGCAGCCCGGTGGGACAGAGCTCCTACAATGAGCAGTTCTTC,CASSPVGQSSYNEQFF
.,TRBV7-9,.,TRBJ1-6,TGTGCCAGCAGCTTAGAGAATTCACCCCTCCACTTT,CASSLENSPLHF
.,TRBV18,.,TRBJ1-3,TGTGCCAGCTCACCGGGACCGCATGGAAACACCATATATTTT,CASSPGPHGNTIYF
once,TRBV19,TRBD2,TRBJ2-1,TGTGCCAGTAGTGTTATAGCGGGAGCCGGTAATGAGCAGTTCTTC,CASSVIAGAGNEQFF
few,TRBV14,TRBD1,TRBJ2-5,TGTGCCAGCAGCTCCCGGGGGGACAGGGACCTTTCATATAAAGAGACCCAGTACTTC,CASSSRGDRDLSYKETQYF
.,TRBV19,.,TRBJ2-7,TGTGCCAGTAGTCCGGGGTTCGACTACGAGCAGTACTTC,CASSPGFDYEQYF
.,TRBV10-3,.,TRBJ2-7,TGTGCCATCAGTGAGTCCAGGGAAAAGTACGAGCAGTACTTC,CAISESREKYEQYF
.,TRBV10-3,TRBD1,TRBJ2-2,TGTGCCATCAGTGGACATACCGGACAGGGGTCGACGAACACCGGGGAGCTGTTTTTT,CAISGHTGQGSTNTGELFF
.,TRBV2,.,TRBJ1-5,TGTGCCAGCAGTGAAGACGGATTTTACAATCAGCCCCAGCATTTT,CASSEDGFYNQPQHF
.,TRBV5-5,.,TRBJ2-7,TGTGCCAGCAGCCGAGATTTTGGGGAGCAGTACTTC,CASSRDFGEQYF
.,TRBV10-3,.,TRBJ1-1,TGTGCCATCAGTGAGTCGAGGGACGGGCCCACTGAAGCTTTCTTT,CAISESRDGPTEAFF
.,TRBV5-1,.,TRBJ2-3,TGCGCCAGCAGCTTGGTCTTCGGAATAAGCACAGATACGCAGTATTTT,CASSLVFGISTDTQYF
.,TRBV27,.,TRBJ2-7,TGTGCCAGCAGGCCCTGGGGGTCCCACGAGCAGTACTTC,CASRPWGSHEQYF
.,TRBV5-4,.,TRBJ2-7,TGTGCCAGCAGCTTTGGCGCCCCGTTATACGAGCAGTACTTC,CASSFGAPLYEQYF
.,TRBV5-1,.,TRBJ2-1,TGCGCCAGCAGAGGGCGGGACCTCTCCTACAATGAGCAGTTCTTC,CASRGRDLSYNEQFF
.,TRBV19,TRBD1,TRBJ1-5,TGTGCCAGTAGTATTTTAATCGGACAGGTGAACAATCAGCCCCAGCATTTT,CASSILIGQVNNQPQHF
.,TRBV7-8,.,TRBJ1-6,TGTGCCAGCAGCCTGAACAGGGATTCACCCCTCCACTTT,CASSLNRDSPLHF
.,TRBV5-1,.,TRBJ2-3,TGCGCCAGCAGCTCCCCCCTGAGAGCTAGCACAGATACGCAGTATTTT,CASSSPLRASTDTQYF
.,TRBV7-3,TRBD2,TRBJ2-1,TGTGCCAGCAGCTTTTCTAGCGGGAAGACGAGCAATGAGCAGTTCTTC,CASSFSSGKTSNEQFF
.,TRBV4-3,.,TRBJ2-6,TGCGCCAGCAGCCAAGAGGTATATGGGGTCGGCGGGGCCAACGTCCTGACTTTC,CASSQEVYGVGGANVLTF
.,TRBV9,.,TRBJ2-7,TGTGCCAGCAGCGTTACTATGGGGTCTAACGAGCAGTACTTC,CASSVTMGSNEQYF
.,TRBV10-2,TRBD2,TRBJ2-1,TGCGCCAGCAGTCCCCCGGGACTAGCGGGAGACTACAATGAGCAGTTCTTC,CASSPPGLAGDYNEQFF
.,TRBV9,TRBD1,TRBJ2-6,TGTGCCAGCAGCCCCACGACAGGGCGGCCCTCTGGGGCCAACGTCCTGACTTTC,CASSPTTGRPSGANVLTF
once,TRBV13,.,TRBJ2-5,TGTGCCAGCAGCTTAGGGACCCCTGGAGAGACCCAGTACTTC,CASSLGTPGETQYF
.,TRBV7-2,.,TRBJ2-7,TGTGCCAGCAGCAGTCAGGGGGGGAACGAGCAGTACTTC,CASSSQGGNEQYF
.,TRBV19,.,TRBJ1-6,TGTGCCTCCTCCACCGGGACACCGTATAATTCACCCCTCCACTTT,CASSTGTPYNSPLHF
.,TRBV6-5,.,TRBJ2-1,TGTGCCAGCAGTTCCCGGGACAAATTCTACAATGAGCAGTTCTTC,CASSSRDKFYNEQFF
once,TRBV9,.,TRBJ1-5,TGTGCCAAGCGGGGGGCGAACAATCAGCCCCAGCATTTT,CAKRGANNQPQHF
once,TRBV6-5,.,TRBJ1-4,TGTGCCAGCAGCCCAGGGGACGCAGGTGAAAAACTGTTTTTT,CASSPGDAGEKLFF
.,TRBV18,TRBD1,TRBJ2-1,TGTGCCAGCTCACCACCTGACAGGGGGGTCAACTGGCAGTTCTTC,CASSPPDRGVNWQFF
.,TRBV30,.,TRBJ1-2,TGTGCCTGGAGTGTTTCTAACTATGGCTACACCTTC,CAWSVSNYGYTF
.,TRBV2,.,TRBJ2-7,TGTGCCAGCAGTGAAACTTCGGCATCGGGTGAGCAGTACTTC,CASSETSASGEQYF
.,TRBV7-2,.,TRBJ1-2,TGTGCCAGCAGCTTACTTGAGGGGAGCGGCTACACCTTC,CASSLLEGSGYTF
.,TRBV7-9,.,TRBJ2-4,TGTGCCAGCAGCTCTACAGGAGCCCTAGCCAAAAACATTCAGTACTTC,CASSSTGALAKNIQYF
.,TRBV7-8,.,TRBJ2-7,TGTGCCAGCATCGGACGGTCGACTACCTACGAGCAGTACTTC,CASIGRSTTYEQYF
.,TRBV5-1,TRBD2,TRBJ2-5,TGCGCCAGCAGCTTGTATATTAGCGGGACCCGAGAGACCCAGTACTTC,CASSLYISGTRETQYF
.,TRBV2,.,TRBJ2-7,TGTGCCAGCAGTGAAGAAGGGTATCCCTACGAGCAGTACTTC,CASSEEGYPYEQYF
.,TRBV7-9,.,TRBJ2-2,TGTGCCAGCAGCCCACGCCCCACCGGGGAGCTGTTTTTT,CASSPRPTGELFF
.,TRBV2,.,TRBJ1-1,TGTGCCAGCAGGAGGGACGGCTCTGAAGCTTTCTTT,CASRRDGSEAFF
.,TRBV4-1,TRBD1,TRBJ1-3,TGCGCCAGCAGCCAAGATCGACAGGGGGCGAACACCATATATTTT,CASSQDRQGANTIYF
.,TRBV7-9,TRBD1,TRBJ1-2,TGTGCCAGCAGCTTCCCACAGGGGGGGGATGGCTACACCTTC,CASSFPQGGDGYTF
once,TRBV30,.,TRBJ1-5,TGTGCCTGGAGCGACGGACAGTCTTATCAGCCCCAGCATTTT,CAWSDGQSYQPQHF
once,TRBV6-1,TRBD2,TRBJ2-7,TGTGCCAGCAGTGAGGGTAGCGGGGGTTTCTACGAGCAGTACTTC,CASSEGSGGFYEQYF
.,TRBV10-1,.,TRBJ2-5,TGCGCCAGCAGTGATGGAGAGACCCAGTACTTC,CASSDGETQYF
.,TRBV10-2,.,TRBJ1-1,TGCGCCAGCAGCCTAGTCGTAGAGACTGAAGCTTTCTTT,CASSLVVETEAFF
.,TRBV6-6,.,TRBJ1-1,TGTGCCAGCAGTTATACCTCAGGGACTGAAGCTTTCTTT,CASSYTSGTEAFF